This T cell receptor beta chain is from a study of siplizumab effects on memory and regulatory T cells. CDR1 LNHDA and CDR2 SQIVND come from the germline V gene (reference sequence). The CDR3 sequence is 14 residues long. V lost 10 bases to trimming and J lost 6 bases, with 18 bases between them. Study-wide findings and caveats: With siplizumab, Treg-derived clones averaged approximately 69% of mappable alloreactive CD4+ clones, versus around 25% in controls.

Regarding this clone: Its antigen is unknown.

In each sample, some 10^5 TCR templates were assayed. Repertoires were generated with immunoSEQ multiplex PCR, while TCRdb's copy carries only in-frame clones and drops some. This table holds around 86,000 clones, 94% found once. Sequenced material: non-Treg CD4+ T cells sorted from blood. The chain combines TRBV19 with TRBJ2-2; D may be TRBD2 (5 bases). The source is a human donor in good health. The CDR3: CATSTELASGELFF. CDR3 in DNA: TGTGCCACCAGTACCGAGCTAGCTTCCGGGGAGCTGTTTTTT.